This TCR beta chain emerged from a study of response to subunit inactivated influenza vaccine. Trimming took off 3 bases at V and 4 bases at J, with 9 bases between the two ends. From germline, CDR1 is GTSNPN and CDR2 SVGIG (reference sequence). The CDR3 extends over 12 amino acids. This clonotype was observed a few times. Antigen: not known. Findings and limits, study-wide: Each seasonal flu vaccination may recruit only limited new T cells, authors suggested.

One entry per CDR3 protein, called by TCRdb with MiXCR from the RT-PCR reads. Here the sample spans 500,000 to 600,000 distinct CDR3 sequences, around 11% being singletons. The receptor was derived from a man aged 45-60 years who received an inactivated influenza vaccine. This specimen consisted of PBMCs from blood, obtained on the day of vaccination. The V call is TRBV30, the J call TRBJ1-2; no clear D. CDR3 bases: TGTGCCTGGAGCGGTGGCAGCTATGGCTACACCTTC. It translates to CAWSGGSYGYTF. Full variable domain (missing parts from reference TRBV30 and TRBJ1-2): SQTIHQWPATLVQPVGSPLSLECTVEGTSNPNLYWYRQAAGRGLQLLFYSVGIGQISSEVPQNLSASRPQDRQFILSSKKLLLSDSGFYLCAWSGGSYGYTFGSGTRLTVV.